These 21 T cell receptor beta chains were sequenced from one sample in a study of post-analysis software for immune sequencing data. Antigen specificity for these receptors is unknown. Unique molecular identifiers were present in the TCR beta cDNA libraries. TCRdb re-analysed the PCR reads in MiXCR, keeping a single row per CDR3 protein. Here the sample spans hundreds of thousands of distinct CDR3 sequences, roughly 50% being singletons. Study-wide results and caveats: The five TRBV segments detected at higher frequency in patients than in controls included TRBV5-6, TRBV5-1 and TRBV20-1.

Sequences were obtained from blood. These receptors originate from a girl between 5 and 17 years old with multiple sclerosis.

The chain employs TRBV20-1 and TRBJ2-7; D uncertain. This CDR3 spans 12 amino acids. Germline V gene data show CDR1 as DFQATT and CDR2 as SNEGSKA (reference sequence). The germline V and J ends were trimmed by 3 bases and 3 bases, with 9 bases remaining between them. CDR3 in DNA: TGCAGTGCTAGTTACGACCACTACGAGCAGTACTTC. Its translation: CSASYDHYEQYF.

This clonotype was counted between two and nine times. The chain employs TRBV5-1 and TRBJ2-1; the D gene could be TRBD1 or TRBD2 (5 bases each). Germline V gene lookup returns CDR1 SGHRS and CDR2 YFSETQ. CDR3 length equals 18 residues. V was cut by 3 bases and J by 8 bases, with 27 bases left in between. CDR3 in DNA: TGCGCCAGCAGCTCGACAGCTTCCGGGACGAACCGGGGCGATGAGCAGTTCTTC. Translation: CASSSTASGTNRGDEQFF. The full variable domain, in which reference TRBV5-1 and TRBJ2-1 provide the parts outside the CDR3, is KAGVTQTPRYLIKTRGQQVTLSCSPISGHRSVSWYQQTPGQGLQFLFEYFSETQRNKGNFPGRFSGRQFSNSRSEMNVSTLELGDSALYLCASSSTASGTNRGDEQFFGPGTRLTVL.

The rearrangement joins TRBV7-2 to TRBJ2-1, with 9 bases aligning to TRBD1. The germline V gene has CDR1 SGHTA and CDR2 FQGNSA. The CDR3 is 13 amino acids. The trim removed 6 bases at V and 10 bases at J, leaving 7 bases unmatched. The CDR3 region has the DNA TGTGCCAGCAGGCCGACAGGGGGTGGAGAGCAGTTCTTC. It translates to CASRPTGGGEQFF.

To note about this clonotype: Relative to the germline gene, one junction end is altered; a read error may explain this. The chain carries TRBV5-1 and TRBJ2-5; 7 bases map to TRBD1. The CDR3 has 14 residues. Germline V CDR1 and CDR2: SGHRS, YFSETQ. The CDR3 DNA sequence: TGTGCCAGCAGCTTCAGGACAGGAGAAGAGACCCAGTACTTC. Encoded protein: CASSFRTGEETQYF.

The CDR3 DNA sequence: TGCGCCAGCAGCTTTATAGAAGGGGGATCCTACGAGCAGTACTTC. Encoded protein: CASSFIEGGSYEQYF. The V gene is TRBV5-1, the J gene TRBJ2-7, with D possibly being TRBD1 (6 bases). V was cut by 2 bases and J by 1 base, with 13 bases left in between. Looked up from germline, CDR1 is SGHRS and CDR2 is YFSETQ. This CDR3 is built from 15 residues.

A few counts support this clonotype. V usage is TRBV7-9 and J usage is TRBJ1-2; a weak D match, TRBD1 (6 bases). CDR1 is SEHNR, CDR2 FQNEAQ, per germline (reference sequence). This CDR3 contains 14 residues. The V end was cut by 5 bases, the J end by 4 bases, with 14 bases between. The CDR3 DNA reads TGTGCCAGCAGCCACACGGACAGTTTCTATGGCTACACCTTC. This sequence encodes CASSHTDSFYGYTF.

Only a few counts were recorded for this clonotype. The CDR3 DNA is TGCGCCAGCAGCGGGGATAACTATGGCTACACCTTC. It yields the protein CASSGDNYGYTF. The chain uses TRBV5-1 and TRBJ1-2; D is uncertain. The V gene's germline CDR1 is SGHRS and CDR2 YFSETQ. This CDR3 comprises 12 residues. The V end was cut by 4 bases, the J end by 1 base, with 5 bases between. Variable domain in full (rest from reference TRBV5-1 and TRBJ1-2): KAGVTQTPRYLIKTRGQQVTLSCSPISGHRSVSWYQQTPGQGLQFLFEYFSETQRNKGNFPGRFSGRQFSNSRSEMNVSTLELGDSALYLCASSGDNYGYTFGSGTRLTVV.

This chain's CDR3 is CSATSAVGRAKNIQYF. The CDR3 coding sequence is TGCAGTGCTACTAGTGCAGTTGGGCGAGCCAAAAACATTCAGTACTTC. This chain joins TRBV20-1 and TRBJ2-4; no definite D call. This CDR3 has 16 amino acids. V gave up 4 bases and J gave up 0 bases, with 16 bases separating them. From germline, CDR1 is DFQATT and CDR2 SNEGSKA (reference sequence).

There are a few counts of this clonotype. This chain links TRBV5-5 with TRBJ2-1, with 11 bases aligning to TRBD2. V dropped 2 bases and J dropped 6; count of bases not matched to a gene: 10. The V gene's germline CDR1 is SGHKS and CDR2 YYEKEE (reference sequence). CDR3 length: 17 amino acids. The CDR3 region is CASSFSGGALSSNEQFF. CDR3 coding DNA: TGTGCCAGCAGCTTTAGCGGGGGGGCCCTAAGTAGCAATGAGCAGTTCTTC.

V usage is TRBV5-1 and J usage is TRBJ2-7, with D possibly being TRBD1 or TRBD2 (5 bases each). Germline CDR1 and CDR2: SGHRS and YFSETQ. The CDR3 is 14 amino acids. V shed 3 bases and J shed 3 bases, with 13 bases lying between them. CDR3 protein: CASSWDGLNYEQYF. Written as DNA, the CDR3 is TGCGCCAGCAGCTGGGACGGATTGAACTACGAGCAGTACTTC.

This chain joins TRBV27 and TRBJ1-2; D unclear. Germline lookup yields CDR1 MNHEY and CDR2 SMNVEV (reference sequence). The V end was cut by 0 bases, the J end by 4 bases, with 9 bases between. The CDR3 is 14 residues long. The CDR3 spells CASSLSYGSYGYTF. The CDR3 coding sequence is TGTGCCAGCAGTTTATCCTACGGGAGCTATGGCTACACCTTC.

The V call is TRBV5-1, the J call TRBJ2-7; TRBD2 matches at 10 bases. The end of the DNA aligns better with TRBJ2-1, so the J call may be wrong. CDR3 size: 15 residues. The germline V gene has CDR1 SGHRS and CDR2 YFSETQ. CDR3 sequence (DNA): TGCGCCAGCAGCTTGGAGGGGACTAGCGCCTTAGAGCAGTTCTTC. This codes for CASSLEGTSALEQFF.

This clonotype was picked up many times. This chain connects TRBV7-9 to TRBJ2-3, with 9 positions matching TRBD2. J gave up 4 bases and V 5 bases, and 19 bases lay outside the gene matches. The V gene's germline CDR1 is SEHNR and CDR2 FQNEAQ (reference sequence). This CDR3 is built from 19 residues. The CDR3 nucleotides read TGTGCCAGCAGCCCCCCATTCCCGGGACTAGCAGAAGGATCAGATACGCAGTATTTT. Residues: CASSPPFPGLAEGSDTQYF. Full variable domain (missing parts from reference TRBV7-9 and TRBJ2-3): DTGVSQNPRHKITKRGQNVTFRCDPISEHNRLYWYRQTLGQGPEFLTYFQNEAQLEKSRLLSDRFSAERPKGSFSTLEIQRTEQGDSAMYLCASSPPFPGLAEGSDTQYFGPGTRLTVL.

This clonotype was seen a single time. The chain employs TRBV12-3 or TRBV12-4 and TRBJ2-1; possibly TRBD1 for D (6 bases). CDR3 size: 17 residues. V was trimmed by 6 bases and J by 0 bases, leaving 18 bases between them. Written as DNA, the CDR3 is TGTGCCAGCAGCCCGGGACAACGAGTAGCCTCCTACAATGAGCAGTTCTTC. It encodes CASSPGQRVASYNEQFF.

This clonotype was picked up a small number of times. The chain joins TRBV29-1 to TRBJ2-4; 8 nucleotides line up with TRBD2. The germline V gene has CDR1 SQVTM and CDR2 ANQGSEA. V lost 6 bases and J lost 7; bases outside the gene matches: 5. The CDR3 is 12 residues long. The chain's CDR3 is CSVGGARNIQYF. Here the CDR3 DNA reads TGCAGCGTCGGGGGGGCTCGGAACATTCAGTACTTC.

The chain carries TRBV7-9 and TRBJ2-1; D might be TRBD2 (7 bases). Germline CDR1 and CDR2: SEHNR and FQNEAQ (reference sequence). V was pared by 4 bases and J by 4 bases, with 14 bases between. This CDR3 contains 15 residues. CDR3 in DNA: TGTGCCAGCAGCTGGGGGGCTAGCGGATACAATGAGCAGTTCTTC. Amino acid sequence: CASSWGASGYNEQFF. The whole variable domain, remainder taken from reference TRBV7-9 and TRBJ2-1, is DTGVSQNPRHKITKRGQNVTFRCDPISEHNRLYWYRQTLGQGPEFLTYFQNEAQLEKSRLLSDRFSAERPKGSFSTLEIQRTEQGDSAMYLCASSWGASGYNEQFFGPGTRLTVL.

The chain links TRBV20-1 to TRBJ2-5; TRBD2 matches at 11 bases. CDR1 is DFQATT, CDR2 SNEGSKA, per germline (reference sequence). The V segment lost 5 bases and the J segment 2 bases; nucleotides outside the gene matches: 10. The length of the CDR3 is 16 residues. This CDR3 is CSALSGLAEMQETQYF. DNA for the CDR3: TGCAGTGCTCTCTCGGGACTAGCGGAGATGCAAGAGACCCAGTACTTC.

This clonotype was counted between two and nine times. The chain couples TRBV29-1 to TRBJ2-7, with 7 bases matching TRBD1. The V gene's germline CDR1 is SQVTM and CDR2 ANQGSEA. Unmatched junction bases numbered 9, after V lost 4 bases and J lost 0 bases. The CDR3 is made up of 15 amino acids. CDR3 loop: CSVVAPGQASYEQYF. CDR3 in DNA: TGCAGCGTTGTCGCCCCAGGACAGGCCTCCTACGAGCAGTACTTC.

The chain carries TRBV3-1 and TRBJ2-5, with D possibly TRBD2 on 6 matching bases. Gene TRBJ2-7 matches the end of the DNA better, so the J call may be wrong. This CDR3 is built from 16 residues. Germline CDR1 reads LGHDT; CDR2 reads YNNKEL (reference sequence). The CDR3: CASSRGSGTDYYEQYF. DNA of the CDR3: TGTGCCAGCAGCCGCGGATCCGGGACGGACTACTACGAGCAGTACTTC.

The chain employs TRBV7-9 and TRBJ2-5, with D possibly TRBD1 on 6 matching bases. The CDR3 is 14 amino acids. Trimming took 5 bases from V and 1 from J, leaving 11 bases between them. Germline-derived CDR1 and CDR2 are SEHNR and FQNEAQ (reference sequence). CDR3 region: CASSHGQFQETQYF. The CDR3 DNA reads as TGTGCCAGCAGCCACGGACAGTTCCAAGAGACCCAGTACTTC.

The chain uses TRBV3-1 and TRBJ2-3; unclear D gene. Between the trimmed V and J ends, which lost 0 bases and 6 bases, there was a span of 7 bases. Germline-derived CDR1 and CDR2 are LGHDT and YNNKEL (reference sequence). The CDR3 totals 13 residues. CDR3 amino acids: CASSQDYVDTQYF. In nucleotides, the CDR3 is TGTGCCAGCAGCCAAGATTACGTGGATACGCAGTATTTT.